This T cell receptor (beta chain) appears in the sequencing data of a study of radiation and T cells in renal cell carcinoma. Study observations and caveats: Without pretreatment biopsies, baseline tumor clonotype presence was undetermined.

CDR1 and CDR2 from the germline V gene are SNHLY and FYNNEI. The junction had 3 bases not matched to a gene; V was cut back by 4 bases and J by 4 bases. The CDR3 spans 14 residues. The table came from immunoSEQ multiplex PCR; TCRdb's copy has only in-frame clones and leaves some out. The sample holds about 22,000 clones, more than 75% seen once. Concerning this clone: Its antigen remains unknown.

Time point of the sample: baseline pretreatment blood. Noted treatment: 15 Gy SBRT to primary tumor, nephrectomy 4 weeks later. This clonotype originated in a man in his sixties with renal cell carcinoma. This specimen consisted of blood, obtained from a patient whose treatment included radiotherapy and nephrectomy. This chain joins TRBV2 and TRBJ1-5, with 8 bases identical to TRBD1. CDR3 DNA: TGTGCCAGCAGTGGGACAGGGCTAAATCAGCCCCAGCATTTT. As protein: CASSGTGLNQPQHF.